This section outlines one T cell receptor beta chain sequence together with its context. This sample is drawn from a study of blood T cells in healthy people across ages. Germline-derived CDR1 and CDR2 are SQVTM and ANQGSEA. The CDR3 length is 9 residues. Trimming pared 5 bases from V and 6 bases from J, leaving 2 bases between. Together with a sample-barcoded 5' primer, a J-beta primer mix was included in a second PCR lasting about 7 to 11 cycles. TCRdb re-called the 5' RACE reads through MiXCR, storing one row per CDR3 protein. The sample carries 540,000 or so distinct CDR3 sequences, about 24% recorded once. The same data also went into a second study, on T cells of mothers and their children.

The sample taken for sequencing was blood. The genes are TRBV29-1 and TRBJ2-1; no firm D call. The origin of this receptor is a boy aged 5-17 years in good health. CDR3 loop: CSVSNEQFF. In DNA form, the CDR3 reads TGCAGCGTTAGCAATGAGCAGTTCTTC.